These 15 T cell receptor beta chains originate from one sample sequenced in a study of T cell responses to AZD1222 COVID-19 vaccine. The repertoire was sequenced with immunoSEQ multiplex PCR; TCRdb's copy has only in-frame clones and lacks some. The data hold under 130,000 clones, with roughly 90% observed a single time. The sample consisted of peripheral blood, taken on day 0 of AZD1222 vaccination. The receptors stem from an adult in good health.

The chain carries TRBV11-2 and TRBJ2-1; D possibly corresponds to TRBD2 (6 bases). The CDR3 consists of 18 residues. Trimming left V 0 bases short and J 2 bases short, with 17 bases between. Germline V gene sequence: CDR1 SGHAT, CDR2 FQNNGV. The chain's CDR3 is CASSLDLGGGPTYNEQFF. The CDR3 DNA sequence: TGTGCCAGCAGCTTAGATCTGGGGGGAGGACCCACCTACAATGAGCAGTTCTTC.

The table lists this clone with a count of one. The CDR3 DNA reads as TGTGCCAGCAGCTTGTCAGGCCTAGGGGCCACTGAAGCTTTCTTT. Translating gives CASSLSGLGATEAFF. The V call is TRBV5-4, the J call TRBJ1-1; possible D gene TRBD1, 5 bases. Between the trimmed V and J ends, which lost 1 base and 4 bases, there was a span of 14 bases. This CDR3 is 15 amino acids long. Germline CDR1 reads SGHNT; CDR2 reads YYREEE (reference sequence). Looking up the rest from reference TRBV5-4 and TRBJ1-1 gives the full variable domain: ETGVTQSPTHLIKTRGQQVTLRCSSQSGHNTVSWYQQALGQGPQFIFQYYREEENGRGNFPPRFSGLQFPNYSSELNVNALELDDSALYLCASSLSGLGATEAFFGQGTRLTVV.

The V call is TRBV18, the J call TRBJ2-3; D is unclear. The CDR3 is 13 amino acids. V lost 0 bases and J lost 5, with 6 bases in between. Germline CDR1 KGHSH, CDR2 LQKENI. The CDR3 DNA reads as TGTGCCAGCTCACCACCGGGCGGAGATACGCAGTATTTT. Residues: CASSPPGGDTQYF.

In its sample, this clone was seen once. The J gene is TRBJ2-2, the V gene TRBV5-1; D ambiguous. The CDR3 has 13 residues. V shed 0 bases and J shed 3 bases, with 3 bases lying between them. Looked up from germline, CDR1 is SGHRS and CDR2 is YFSETQ. In DNA form, the CDR3 reads TGCGCCAGCAGCTTGGTAGACACCGGGGAGCTGTTTTTT. It yields the protein CASSLVDTGELFF.

This chain links TRBV3-1 (or the pseudogene TRBV3-2) with TRBJ2-2; 10 bases are shared with TRBD2. The CDR3 totals 12 residues. Germline values: CDR1 LGHDT, CDR2 YNNKEL (reference sequence). The CDR3 region has the DNA TGTGGAGGACTAGCGGATACCGGGGAGCTGTTTTTT. Amino acid sequence: CGGLADTGELFF.

The gene calls are TRBV6-2 or TRBV6-3 and TRBJ1-2, with D possibly TRBD1 on 5 matching bases. V lost 2 bases, J lost 4 bases, and 11 bases lay in between. This CDR3 is 14 amino acids long. Per germline, CDR1 MNHEY and CDR2 SVGEGT. In DNA form, the CDR3 reads TGTGCCAGCAGTTACGCGGGAAGGGGCTATGGCTACACCTTC. Translation gives CASSYAGRGYGYTF.

The V gene is TRBV3-1 (or the pseudogene TRBV3-2), the J gene TRBJ1-4; TRBD1 is a possible D gene (5 bases). V shed 4 bases and J shed 6 bases, with 15 bases lying between them. CDR1 and CDR2 from the germline V gene are LGHDT and YNNKEL (reference sequence). This CDR3 is built from 15 residues. The CDR3 DNA reads as TGTGCCAGCAGCCCCTCGGGTTTGGGGGATGAAAAACTGTTTTTT. Protein sequence: CASSPSGLGDEKLFF.

This clone was picked up one time. The V gene is TRBV7-9, the J gene TRBJ1-2; 10 bases map to TRBD1. The CDR3 contains 14 residues. Germline assignment: CDR1 SEHNR and CDR2 FQNEAQ (reference sequence). V was pared by 4 bases and J by 5 bases, with 4 bases of the junction left unmatched. The DNA of the CDR3 is TGTGCCAGCAGCTCGACAGGGGGCAGTTATGGCTACACCTTC. It codes for CASSSTGGSYGYTF.

The table lists this clone with a few counts. The chain has TRBV19 and TRBJ2-4; TRBD1 might be the D (6 bases). V shed 1 base and J shed 4 bases, with 8 bases lying between them. CDR3 size: 14 residues. The germline CDR1 and CDR2 sequences are LNHDA and SQIVND (reference sequence). The CDR3 region is CASSIAGTKNIQYF. The CDR3 DNA follows: TGTGCCAGTAGTATAGCCGGGACAAAAAACATTCAGTACTTC.

The chain combines TRBV6-5 with TRBJ1-1; a possible D gene is TRBD1 (6 bases). V was pared by 6 bases and J by 0 bases, with 8 bases between. This CDR3 contains 13 residues. CDR1 MNHEY and CDR2 SVGAGI come from the germline V gene. CDR3 protein: CASRQGLNTEAFF. In DNA form, the CDR3 reads TGTGCCAGCAGACAGGGACTGAACACTGAAGCTTTCTTT.

The J gene is TRBJ2-1, the V gene TRBV19; 7 bases agree with TRBD2. The junction had 2 bases not matched to a gene; V was cut back by 3 bases and J by 9 bases. CDR1 LNHDA and CDR2 SQIVND come from the germline V gene (reference sequence). CDR3 length: 12 amino acids. DNA for the CDR3: TGTGCCAGTAGTATTGGCGGGAGTGAGCAGTTCTTC. This codes for CASSIGGSEQFF. Supplemented by reference TRBV19 and TRBJ2-1, the full variable domain reads DGGITQSPKYLFRKEGQNVTLSCEQNLNHDAMYWYRQDPGQGLRLIYYSQIVNDFQKGDIAEGYSVSREKKESFPLTVTSAQKNPTAFYLCASSIGGSEQFFGPGTRLTVL.

This clone was counted a single time. The rearrangement joins TRBV12-3 or TRBV12-4 to TRBJ1-2, with a tentative D call TRBD1 (6 bases). The V and J ends lost 1 base and 5 bases respectively, with 8 bases between them. CDR3 length: 13 residues. The CDR3 is CASSLGTEYGYTF. The DNA for the CDR3 is TGTGCCAGCAGTTTAGGGACAGAGTATGGCTACACCTTC.

As DNA, the CDR3 is TGTGCCAGCAGTTTTCAGTGGGGTAGCGGGGAAACTGAGCAGTTCTTC. Translating it yields CASSFQWGSGETEQFF. This chain joins TRBV27 and TRBJ2-1; 8 bases line up with TRBD2. Unmatched junction bases numbered 13, after V lost 3 bases and J lost 9 bases. CDR3 size: 16 residues. Germline V lookup: CDR1 MNHEY, CDR2 SMNVEV (reference sequence).

This chain joins TRBV9 and TRBJ1-3; no clear D. CDR1 is SGDLS, CDR2 YYNGEE, per germline. Trimming removed 0 bases from V and 4 bases from J, with 14 bases in between. CDR3 length: 16 amino acids. CDR3 amino acids: CASSVVPRTAGNTIYF. In DNA, the CDR3 is TGTGCCAGCAGCGTAGTGCCCCGAACAGCCGGAAACACCATATATTTT.

V usage is TRBV5-1 and J usage is TRBJ2-4; 8 bases align to TRBD1. There are 16 residues in the CDR3. Trimming cost V 4 bases and J 1 base; bases outside gene matches: 7. The germline CDR1 and CDR2 sequences are SGHRS and YFSETQ. The CDR3 DNA reads as TGCGCCAGCAGCGCACAGGGGGTTTGGGCCAAAAACATTCAGTACTTC. Its protein product is CASSAQGVWAKNIQYF.